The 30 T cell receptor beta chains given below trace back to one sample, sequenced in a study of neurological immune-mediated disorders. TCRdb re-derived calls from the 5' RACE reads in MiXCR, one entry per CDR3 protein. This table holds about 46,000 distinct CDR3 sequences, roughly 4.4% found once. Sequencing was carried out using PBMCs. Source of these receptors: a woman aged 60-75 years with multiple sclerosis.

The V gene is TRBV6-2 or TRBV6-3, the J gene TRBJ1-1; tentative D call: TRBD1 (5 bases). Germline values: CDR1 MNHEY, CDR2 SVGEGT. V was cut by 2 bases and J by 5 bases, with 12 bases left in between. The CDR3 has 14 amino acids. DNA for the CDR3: TGTGCCAGCAGTTACAGCAGCCCAGGGACTGAAGCTTTCTTT. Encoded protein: CASSYSSPGTEAFF.

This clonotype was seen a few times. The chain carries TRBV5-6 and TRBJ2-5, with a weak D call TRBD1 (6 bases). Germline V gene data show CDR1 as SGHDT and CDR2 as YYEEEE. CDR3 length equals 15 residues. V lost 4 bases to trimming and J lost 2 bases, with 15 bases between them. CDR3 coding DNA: TGTGCCAGCAGCACGTACCGGGACATACAAGAGACCCAGTACTTC. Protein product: CASSTYRDIQETQYF. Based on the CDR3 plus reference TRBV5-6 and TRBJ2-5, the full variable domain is DAGVTQSPTHLIKTRGQQVTLRCSPKSGHDTVSWYQQALGQGPQFIFQYYEEEERQRGNFPDRFSGHQFPNYSSELNVNALLLGDSALYLCASSTYRDIQETQYFGPGTRLLVL.

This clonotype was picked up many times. CDR3 DNA sequence: TGCAGTGCTATGGGGACAGGGGGTGCCTATGGCTACACCTTC. Encoded protein: CSAMGTGGAYGYTF. This chain connects TRBV20-1 to TRBJ1-2; TRBD1 matches 11 bases. The germline gives CDR1 DFQATT, CDR2 SNEGSKA (reference sequence). The CDR3 length is 14 residues. The J segment lost 4 bases and the V segment lost 4 bases, leaving 5 bases of the junction unmatched.

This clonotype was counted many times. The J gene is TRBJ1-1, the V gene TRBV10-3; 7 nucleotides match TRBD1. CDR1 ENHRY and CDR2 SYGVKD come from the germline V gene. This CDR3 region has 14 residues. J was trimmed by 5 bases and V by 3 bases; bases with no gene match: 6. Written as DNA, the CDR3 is TGTGCCATCAGTGATTTGACAGGGTTGACTGAAGCTTTCTTT. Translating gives CAISDLTGLTEAFF.

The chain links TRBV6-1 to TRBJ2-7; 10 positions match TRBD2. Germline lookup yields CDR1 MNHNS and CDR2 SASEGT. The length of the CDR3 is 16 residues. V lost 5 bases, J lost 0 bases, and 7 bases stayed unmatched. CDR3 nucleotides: TGTGCCAGCAGTAACGGACTAGCGGCAAGCTCCTACGAGCAGTACGTC. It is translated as CASSNGLAASSYEQYV.

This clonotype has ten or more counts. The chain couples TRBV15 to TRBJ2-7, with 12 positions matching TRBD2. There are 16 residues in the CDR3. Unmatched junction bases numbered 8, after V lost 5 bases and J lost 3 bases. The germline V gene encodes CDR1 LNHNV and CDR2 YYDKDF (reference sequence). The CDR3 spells CATSRPGLAGSYEQYF. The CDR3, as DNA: TGTGCCACCAGCCGCCCCGGACTAGCGGGGAGCTACGAGCAGTACTTC. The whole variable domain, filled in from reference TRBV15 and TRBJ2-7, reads DAMVIQNPRYQVTQFGKPVTLSCSQTLNHNVMYWYQQKSSQAPKLLFHYYDKDFNNEADTPDNFQSRRPNTSFCFLDIRSPGLGDTAMYLCATSRPGLAGSYEQYFGPGTRLTVT.

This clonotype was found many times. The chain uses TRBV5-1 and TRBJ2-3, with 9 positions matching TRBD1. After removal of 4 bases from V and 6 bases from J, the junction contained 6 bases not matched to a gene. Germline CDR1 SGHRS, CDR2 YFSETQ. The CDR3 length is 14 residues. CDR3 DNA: TGCGCCAGCAGCATGGGACAGGGTGAGGATACGCAGTATTTT. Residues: CASSMGQGEDTQYF. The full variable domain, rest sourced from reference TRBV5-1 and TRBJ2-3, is KAGVTQTPRYLIKTRGQQVTLSCSPISGHRSVSWYQQTPGQGLQFLFEYFSETQRNKGNFPGRFSGRQFSNSRSEMNVSTLELGDSALYLCASSMGQGEDTQYFGPGTRLTVL.

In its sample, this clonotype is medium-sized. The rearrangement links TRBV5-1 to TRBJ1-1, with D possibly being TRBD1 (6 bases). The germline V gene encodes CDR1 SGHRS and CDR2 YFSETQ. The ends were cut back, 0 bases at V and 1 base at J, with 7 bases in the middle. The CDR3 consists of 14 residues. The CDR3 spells CASSLGGQNTEAFF. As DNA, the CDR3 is TGCGCCAGCAGCTTGGGGGGACAGAACACTGAAGCTTTCTTT.

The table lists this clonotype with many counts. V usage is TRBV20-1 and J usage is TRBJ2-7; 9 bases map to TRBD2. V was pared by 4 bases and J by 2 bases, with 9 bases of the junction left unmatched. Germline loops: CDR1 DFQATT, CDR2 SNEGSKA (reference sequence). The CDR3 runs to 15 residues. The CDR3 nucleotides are TGCAGTGCTAATCCTTTGCGGGAGGGAACCTACGAGCAGTACGTC. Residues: CSANPLREGTYEQYV.

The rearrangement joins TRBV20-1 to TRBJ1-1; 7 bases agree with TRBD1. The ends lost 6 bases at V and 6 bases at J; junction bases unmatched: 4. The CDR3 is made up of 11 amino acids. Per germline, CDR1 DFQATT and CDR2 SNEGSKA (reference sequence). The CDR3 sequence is CSANQGAEAFF. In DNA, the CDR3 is TGCAGTGCCAATCAGGGGGCTGAAGCTTTCTTT.

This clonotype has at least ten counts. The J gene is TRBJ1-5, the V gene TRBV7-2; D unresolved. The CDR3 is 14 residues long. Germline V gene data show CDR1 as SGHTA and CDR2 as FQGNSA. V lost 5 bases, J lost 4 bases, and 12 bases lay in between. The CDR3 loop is CASSPGGMNQPQHF. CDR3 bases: TGTGCCAGCAGCCCGGGCGGGATGAATCAGCCCCAGCATTTT.

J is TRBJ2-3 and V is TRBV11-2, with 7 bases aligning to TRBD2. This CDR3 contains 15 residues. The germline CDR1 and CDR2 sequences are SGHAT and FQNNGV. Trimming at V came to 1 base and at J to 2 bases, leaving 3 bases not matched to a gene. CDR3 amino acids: CASSLVGGITDTQYF. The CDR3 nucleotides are TGTGCCAGCAGCTTAGTCGGGGGGATCACAGATACGCAGTATTTT. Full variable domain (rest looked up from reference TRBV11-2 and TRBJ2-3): EAGVAQSPRYKIIEKRQSVAFWCNPISGHATLYWYQQILGQGPKLLIQFQNNGVVDDSQLPKDRFSAERLKGVDSTLKIQPAKLEDSAVYLCASSLVGGITDTQYFGPGTRLTVL.

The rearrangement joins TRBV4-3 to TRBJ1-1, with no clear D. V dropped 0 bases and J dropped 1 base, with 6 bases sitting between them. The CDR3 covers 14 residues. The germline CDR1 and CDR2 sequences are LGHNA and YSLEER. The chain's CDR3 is CASSQDSRNTEAFF. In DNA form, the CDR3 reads TGCGCCAGCAGCCAAGATTCCAGGAACACTGAAGCTTTCTTT.

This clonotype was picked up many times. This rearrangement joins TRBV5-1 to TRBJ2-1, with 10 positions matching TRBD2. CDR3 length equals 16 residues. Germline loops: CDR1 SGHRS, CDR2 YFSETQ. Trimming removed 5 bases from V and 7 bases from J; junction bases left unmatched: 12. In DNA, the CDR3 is TGCGCCAGCAGTTTCCAACCCGGGACTAGCGTTAATGAGCAGTTCTTC. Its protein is CASSFQPGTSVNEQFF.

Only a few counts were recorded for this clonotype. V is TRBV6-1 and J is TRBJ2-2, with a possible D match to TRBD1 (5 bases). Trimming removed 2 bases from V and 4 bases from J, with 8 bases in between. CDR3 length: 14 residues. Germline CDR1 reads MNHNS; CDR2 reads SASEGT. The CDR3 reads CASSESRATGELFF. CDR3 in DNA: TGTGCCAGCAGTGAAAGCAGGGCCACCGGGGAGCTGTTTTTT.

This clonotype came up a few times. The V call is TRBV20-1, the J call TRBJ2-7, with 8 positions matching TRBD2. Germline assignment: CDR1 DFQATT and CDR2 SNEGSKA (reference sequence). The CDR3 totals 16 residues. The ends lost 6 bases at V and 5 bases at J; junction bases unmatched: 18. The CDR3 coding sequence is TGCAGTGCCCTAGAATGGGAGCGGGAGATCGCGAACGAGCAGTACGTC. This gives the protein CSALEWEREIANEQYV.

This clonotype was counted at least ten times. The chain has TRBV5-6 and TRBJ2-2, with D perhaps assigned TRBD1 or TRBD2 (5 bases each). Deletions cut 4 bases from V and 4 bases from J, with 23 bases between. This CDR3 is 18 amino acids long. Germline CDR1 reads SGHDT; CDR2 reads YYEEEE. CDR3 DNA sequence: TGTGCCAGCAGCCTAACCCATCTGGGACGCCTGGGCACCGGGGAGCTGTTTTTT. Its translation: CASSLTHLGRLGTGELFF. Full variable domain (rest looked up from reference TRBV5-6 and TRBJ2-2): DAGVTQSPTHLIKTRGQQVTLRCSPKSGHDTVSWYQQALGQGPQFIFQYYEEEERQRGNFPDRFSGHQFPNYSSELNVNALLLGDSALYLCASSLTHLGRLGTGELFFGEGSRLTVL.

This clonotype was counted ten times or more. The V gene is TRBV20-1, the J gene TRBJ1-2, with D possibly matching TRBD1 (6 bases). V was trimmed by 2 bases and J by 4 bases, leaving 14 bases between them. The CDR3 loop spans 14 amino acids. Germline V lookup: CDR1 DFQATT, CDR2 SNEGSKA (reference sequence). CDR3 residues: CSARLPLGGYGYTF. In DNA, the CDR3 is TGCAGTGCTAGACTACCCCTAGGGGGCTATGGCTACACCTTC.

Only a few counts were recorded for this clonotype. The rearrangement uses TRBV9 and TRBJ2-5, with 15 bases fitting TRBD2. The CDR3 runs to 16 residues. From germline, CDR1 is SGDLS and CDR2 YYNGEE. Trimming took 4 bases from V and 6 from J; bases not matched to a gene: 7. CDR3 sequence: CASSSGLAGGLKTQYF. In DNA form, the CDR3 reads TGTGCCAGCAGCTCGGGACTAGCGGGGGGATTGAAGACCCAGTACTTC.

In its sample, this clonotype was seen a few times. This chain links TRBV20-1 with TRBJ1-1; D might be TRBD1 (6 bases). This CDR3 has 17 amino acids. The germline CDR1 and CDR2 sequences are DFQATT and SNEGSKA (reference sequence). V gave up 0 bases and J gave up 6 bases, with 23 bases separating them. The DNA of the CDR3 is TGCAGTGCTAGAGAGAACAGGGTCACTCTCTCTCTAGCTGAAGCTTTCTTT. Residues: CSARENRVTLSLAEAFF.

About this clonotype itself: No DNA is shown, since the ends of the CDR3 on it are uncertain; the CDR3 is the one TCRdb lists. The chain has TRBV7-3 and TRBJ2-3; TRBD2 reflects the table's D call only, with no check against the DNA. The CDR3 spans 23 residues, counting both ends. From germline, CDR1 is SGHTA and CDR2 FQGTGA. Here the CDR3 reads CASSFYICSATPLAGGSTDTQYF.

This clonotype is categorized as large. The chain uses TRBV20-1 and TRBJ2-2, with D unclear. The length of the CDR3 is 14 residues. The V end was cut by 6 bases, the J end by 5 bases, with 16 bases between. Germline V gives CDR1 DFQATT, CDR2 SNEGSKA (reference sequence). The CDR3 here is CSAASPFSTGELFF. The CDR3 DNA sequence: TGCAGTGCCGCATCCCCATTTTCGACCGGGGAGCTGTTTTTT.

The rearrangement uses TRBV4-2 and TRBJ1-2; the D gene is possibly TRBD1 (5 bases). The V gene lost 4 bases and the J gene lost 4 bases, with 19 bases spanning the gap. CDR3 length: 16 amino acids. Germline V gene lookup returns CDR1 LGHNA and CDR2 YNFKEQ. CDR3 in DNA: TGTGCCAGCAGCCCCTACGGGGGAGGTACGGTCTATGGCTACACCTTC. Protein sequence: CASSPYGGGTVYGYTF.

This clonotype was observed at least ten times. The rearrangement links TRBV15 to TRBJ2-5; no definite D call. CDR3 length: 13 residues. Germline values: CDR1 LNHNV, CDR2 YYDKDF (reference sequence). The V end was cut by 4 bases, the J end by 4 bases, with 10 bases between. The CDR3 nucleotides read TGTGCCACCAGCAAGTTTATCGCAGAGACCCAGTACTTC. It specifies CATSKFIAETQYF. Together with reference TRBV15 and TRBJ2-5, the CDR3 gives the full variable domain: DAMVIQNPRYQVTQFGKPVTLSCSQTLNHNVMYWYQQKSSQAPKLLFHYYDKDFNNEADTPDNFQSRRPNTSFCFLDIRSPGLGDTAMYLCATSKFIAETQYFGPGTRLLVL.

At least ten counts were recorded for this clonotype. DNA of the CDR3: TGCAGTGCTCCCCAATTGGACAGGGGAAATGGCTACACCTTC. It translates to CSAPQLDRGNGYTF. This chain connects TRBV20-1 to TRBJ1-2; TRBD1 agrees at 9 bases. Germline CDR1 reads DFQATT; CDR2 reads SNEGSKA (reference sequence). V shed 5 bases and J 6 bases; nucleotides not matched to a gene: 10. This CDR3 spans 14 amino acids.

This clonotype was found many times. CDR3 nucleotide sequence: TGTGCCAGCAGCCTGGGACTAGCGGATACCGGGGAGCTGTTTTTT. Translated, it gives CASSLGLADTGELFF. The chain uses TRBV3-1 and TRBJ2-2; 11 bases align to TRBD2. V lost 4 bases and J lost 5; bases outside the gene matches: 3. There are 15 residues in the CDR3. Germline V gene lookup returns CDR1 LGHDT and CDR2 YNNKEL (reference sequence).

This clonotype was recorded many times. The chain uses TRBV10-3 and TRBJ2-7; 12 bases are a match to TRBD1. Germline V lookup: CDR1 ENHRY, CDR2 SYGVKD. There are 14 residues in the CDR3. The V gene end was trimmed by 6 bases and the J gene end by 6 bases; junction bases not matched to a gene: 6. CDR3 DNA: TGTGCCATCAGCACCGGGACAGGGGGCTCCGAGCAGTACTTC. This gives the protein CAISTGTGGSEQYF.

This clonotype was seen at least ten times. The CDR3 protein is CASSWLDYEQYF. CDR3 DNA: TGTGCCAGCAGTTGGCTAGACTACGAGCAGTACTTC. The gene calls are TRBV6-2 or TRBV6-3 and TRBJ2-7; D call uncertain. CDR1 is MNHEY, CDR2 SVGEGT, per germline. V dropped 4 bases and J dropped 3 bases, with 7 bases sitting between them. CDR3 size: 12 residues.

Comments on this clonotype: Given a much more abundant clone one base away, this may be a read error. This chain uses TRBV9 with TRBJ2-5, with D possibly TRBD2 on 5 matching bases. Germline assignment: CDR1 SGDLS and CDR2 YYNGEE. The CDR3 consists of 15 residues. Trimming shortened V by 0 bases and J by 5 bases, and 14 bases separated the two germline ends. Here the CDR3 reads CASSVVVLSGETQYF. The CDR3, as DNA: TGTGCCAGCAGCGTAGTTGTACTATCGGGGGAGACCCAGTACTTC.

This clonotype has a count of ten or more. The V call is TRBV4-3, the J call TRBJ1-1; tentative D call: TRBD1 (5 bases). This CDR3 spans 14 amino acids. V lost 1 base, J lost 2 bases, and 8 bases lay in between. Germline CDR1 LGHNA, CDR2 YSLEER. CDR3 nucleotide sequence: TGCGCCAGCAGCCAAGTGACAGTCAACACTGAAGCTTTCTTT. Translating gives CASSQVTVNTEAFF.